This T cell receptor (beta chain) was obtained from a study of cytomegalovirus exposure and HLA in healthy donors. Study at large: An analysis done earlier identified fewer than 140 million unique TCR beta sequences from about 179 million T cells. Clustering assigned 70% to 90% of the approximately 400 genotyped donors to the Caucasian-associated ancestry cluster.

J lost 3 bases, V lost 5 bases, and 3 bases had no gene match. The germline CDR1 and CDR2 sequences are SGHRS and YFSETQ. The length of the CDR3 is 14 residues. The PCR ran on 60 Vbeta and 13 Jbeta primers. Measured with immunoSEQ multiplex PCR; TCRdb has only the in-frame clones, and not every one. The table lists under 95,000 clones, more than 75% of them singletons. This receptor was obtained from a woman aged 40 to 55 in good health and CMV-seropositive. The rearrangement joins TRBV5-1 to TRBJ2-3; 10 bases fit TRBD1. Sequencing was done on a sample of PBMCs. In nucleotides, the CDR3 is TGCGCCAGCAGGCCGGGACAGGGGACAGATACGCAGTATTTT. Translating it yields CASRPGQGTDTQYF.